The present T cell receptor (beta chain) was sequenced within a study of spatial heterogeneity in lung cancer. Time point in this sample: blood at routine non-recurrence follow-up after resection. Frozen PBMC, nontumor lung or tumor provided whole RNA, which was sequenced unsorted. This clonotype was observed a few times. TCRdb recomputed calls from the 5' RACE reads with MiXCR, one row per CDR3 protein. The sample lists about 47,000 distinct CDR3 sequences; roughly 7% were seen once. The CDR3 is 15 residues long. The germline V gene encodes CDR1 SGHAT and CDR2 FQNNGV. V lost 5 bases to trimming and J lost 0 bases, with 11 bases between them.

This sample comprised PBMCs, obtained at follow-up. This TCR was recovered from a female donor with early-stage non-small cell lung cancer. The rearrangement links TRBV11-2 to TRBJ2-1; D may be TRBD2 (5 bases). CDR3 sequence (DNA): TGTGCCAGCAGCAACCTTGGAGGCTCCTACAATGAGCAGTTCTTC. This codes for CASSNLGGSYNEQFF.